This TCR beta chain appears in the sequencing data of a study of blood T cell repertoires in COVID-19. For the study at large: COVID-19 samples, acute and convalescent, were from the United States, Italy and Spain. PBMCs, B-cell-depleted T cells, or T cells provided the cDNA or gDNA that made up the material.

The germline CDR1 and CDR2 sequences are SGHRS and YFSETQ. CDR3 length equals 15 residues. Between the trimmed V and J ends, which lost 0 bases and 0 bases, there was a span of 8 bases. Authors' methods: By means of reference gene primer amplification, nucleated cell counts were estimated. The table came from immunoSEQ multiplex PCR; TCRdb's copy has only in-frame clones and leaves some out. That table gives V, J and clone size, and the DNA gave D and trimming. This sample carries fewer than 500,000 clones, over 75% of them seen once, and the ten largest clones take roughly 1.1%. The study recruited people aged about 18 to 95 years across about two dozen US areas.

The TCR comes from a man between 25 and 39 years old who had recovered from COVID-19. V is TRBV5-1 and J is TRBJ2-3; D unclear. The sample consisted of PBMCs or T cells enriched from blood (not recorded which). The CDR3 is CASSLALSSTDTQYF. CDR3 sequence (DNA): TGCGCCAGCAGCTTGGCGTTATCTAGCACAGATACGCAGTATTTT. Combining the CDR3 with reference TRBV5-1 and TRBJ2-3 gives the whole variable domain KAGVTQTPRYLIKTRGQQVTLSCSPISGHRSVSWYQQTPGQGLQFLFEYFSETQRNKGNFPGRFSGRQFSNSRSEMNVSTLELGDSALYLCASSLALSSTDTQYFGPGTRLTVL.